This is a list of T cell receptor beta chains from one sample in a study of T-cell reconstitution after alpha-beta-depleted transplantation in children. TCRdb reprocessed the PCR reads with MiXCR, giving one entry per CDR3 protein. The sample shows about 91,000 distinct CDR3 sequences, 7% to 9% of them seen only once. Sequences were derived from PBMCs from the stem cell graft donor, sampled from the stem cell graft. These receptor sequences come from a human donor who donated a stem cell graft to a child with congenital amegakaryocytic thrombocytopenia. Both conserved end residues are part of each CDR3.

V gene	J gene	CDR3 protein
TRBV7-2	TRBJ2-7	CASSPPFGTAYEQYF
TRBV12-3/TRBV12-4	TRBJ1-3	CASSPQGSFGNTIYF
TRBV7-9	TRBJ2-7	CASSLARGVSYEQYF
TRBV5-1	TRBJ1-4	CASSILTGTTLIATNEKLFF
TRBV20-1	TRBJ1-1	CSAEKGHTEAFF
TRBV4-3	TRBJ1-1	CASSQDYENTEAFF
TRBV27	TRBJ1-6	CASSLVTGNNSPLHF
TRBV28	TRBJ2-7	CATAGTGLYEQYF
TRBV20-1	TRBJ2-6	CSGGALSGANVLTF
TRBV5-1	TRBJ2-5	CASSLEAGRETQYF
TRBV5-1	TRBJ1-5	CASSSGTGAQPQHF
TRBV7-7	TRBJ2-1	CASSYRGPGEQFF
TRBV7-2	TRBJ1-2	CASSLYRAENYGYTF
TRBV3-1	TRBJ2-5	CASSPHPGSETQYF
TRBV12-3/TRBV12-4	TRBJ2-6	CASSLRDRGFSGANVLTF
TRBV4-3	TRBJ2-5	CASSQAWQDQETQYF
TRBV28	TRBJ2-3	CASWAGARTDTQYF
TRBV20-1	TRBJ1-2	CSARFQGYYGYTF
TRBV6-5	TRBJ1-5	CASSYGLNQPQHF
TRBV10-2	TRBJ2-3	CASSRAGDTDTQYF
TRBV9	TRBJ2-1	CASSVEGGTSGRASYNEQFF
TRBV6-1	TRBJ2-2	CASSGTSGSEIPGELFF
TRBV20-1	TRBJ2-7	CSARGGKDLEQYF
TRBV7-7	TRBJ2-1	CASSPDSLGEQFF
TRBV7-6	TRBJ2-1	CASSLLSGGLYNEQFF
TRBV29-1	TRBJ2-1	CSVGTGDPYNEQFF